Below, 10 T cell receptor beta chains from the same sample are listed, as sequenced in a study of siplizumab effects on memory and regulatory T cells. The repertoire was sequenced with immunoSEQ multiplex PCR; TCRdb's copy has only in-frame clones and lacks some. The sample lists approximately 100,000 clones; about 93% were seen once. The sequencing sample was made of non-Treg CD4+ T cells sorted from blood. These receptors all come from a human donor in good health.

The V and J genes are TRBV6-5 and TRBJ2-7; D perhaps matches TRBD2 (6 bases). The CDR3 is made up of 16 amino acids. Trimming stripped 0 bases from V and 5 bases from J, with 17 bases between. Germline assignment: CDR1 MNHEY and CDR2 SVGAGI. CDR3 nucleotide sequence: TGTGCCAGCAGTTACTCCACAAGCAGGAGGGCCCACGAGCAGTACTTC. Its translation: CASSYSTSRRAHEQYF.

The rearrangement links TRBV27 to TRBJ1-2, with D hard to call. V lost 4 bases, J lost 3 bases, and 9 bases lay in between. Germline V gene lookup returns CDR1 MNHEY and CDR2 SMNVEV (reference sequence). CDR3 length equals 13 residues. The CDR3 here is CASSSAGYYGYTF. CDR3 bases: TGTGCCAGCAGTTCCGCAGGCTACTATGGCTACACCTTC.

The genes are TRBV29-1 and TRBJ1-1; perhaps TRBD1 as D (5 bases). The CDR3 is 12 amino acids. Trimming shortened V by 3 bases and J by 5 bases, and 10 bases separated the two germline ends. Germline CDR1 reads SQVTM; CDR2 reads ANQGSEA. The CDR3 DNA reads TGCAGCGTTGACAGGGAATGGACTGAAGCTTTCTTT. Amino acid sequence: CSVDREWTEAFF.

V gene TRBV11-3 combines with J gene TRBJ1-3; D is undetermined. Germline-derived CDR1 and CDR2 are SGHNT and YENEEA. V lost 0 bases, J lost 0 bases, and 6 bases lay in between. The CDR3 runs to 15 residues. CDR3 sequence reads: CASSLEFTSGNTIYF. CDR3 nucleotide sequence: TGTGCCAGCAGCTTAGAGTTCACCTCTGGAAACACCATATATTTT.

Written as DNA, the CDR3 is TGTGCCAGCAGTGAAACCGGTCTAGGGCTCAATGAGCAGTTCTTC. Translated, it gives CASSETGLGLNEQFF. The rearrangement links TRBV6-1 to TRBJ2-1; the D is unclear. Germline CDR1 and CDR2: MNHNS and SASEGT. This CDR3 contains 15 residues. Trimming took off 2 bases at V and 6 bases at J, with 14 bases between the two ends.

The chain employs TRBV19 and TRBJ1-5, with 7 bases matching TRBD1. The CDR3 sequence is 16 residues long. Germline V gene lookup returns CDR1 LNHDA and CDR2 SQIVND (reference sequence). Germline trimming cut 6 bases from V and 1 base from J; bases unmatched to any gene: 9. The CDR3: CASRDTGVWSNQPQHF. The CDR3 DNA follows: TGTGCCAGTAGGGATACAGGGGTATGGAGCAATCAGCCCCAGCATTTT.

In the case of this clone: Germline is not matched at one junction end, which may reflect a read error. The rearrangement links TRBV5-1 to TRBJ2-7; D is possibly TRBD1 or TRBD2 (5 bases each). The CDR3 extends over 14 amino acids. Germline V gene sequence: CDR1 SGHRS, CDR2 YFSETQ. The CDR3 loop is CASTKSGTPYEQCF. The DNA of the CDR3 is TGCGCCAGCACCAAGTCCGGGACCCCGTACGAGCAGTGCTTC.

This clone was seen just once. The CDR3 region has the DNA TGTGCCAGCAGTGAACTAGGCAGGGCCCTGATCCTCCTCGGCGGGGGGCAGTACTTC. Its protein product is CASSELGRALILLGGGQYF. The chain has TRBV6-1 and TRBJ2-7; TRBD2 matches at 7 bases. Losses at the gene ends were 2 bases for V and 9 bases for J; bases not matched to a gene: 25. The CDR3 sequence is 19 residues long. Germline loops: CDR1 MNHNS, CDR2 SASEGT.

This clone has a handful of counts. V and J are TRBV10-1 and TRBJ2-7; D is possibly TRBD1 (5 bases). Trimming took 3 bases from V and 1 from J, leaving 10 bases between them. Germline CDR1 and CDR2: WNHNN and SYGVQD (reference sequence). The CDR3 has 14 amino acids. The CDR3 sequence is CASSERQGSYEQYF. DNA for the CDR3: TGCGCCAGCAGTGAAAGGCAGGGTTCCTACGAGCAGTACTTC.

Only one count was recorded for this clone. This chain links TRBV19 with TRBJ2-5; D gene ambiguous. Germline CDR1 and CDR2: LNHDA and SQIVND (reference sequence). CDR3 size: 17 residues. Trimming pared 4 bases from V and 1 base from J, leaving 19 bases between. The CDR3 nucleotides are TGTGCCAGTAGTAACCCCCGGTTGAGAGGCATCCAAGAGACCCAGTACTTC. It encodes CASSNPRLRGIQETQYF.